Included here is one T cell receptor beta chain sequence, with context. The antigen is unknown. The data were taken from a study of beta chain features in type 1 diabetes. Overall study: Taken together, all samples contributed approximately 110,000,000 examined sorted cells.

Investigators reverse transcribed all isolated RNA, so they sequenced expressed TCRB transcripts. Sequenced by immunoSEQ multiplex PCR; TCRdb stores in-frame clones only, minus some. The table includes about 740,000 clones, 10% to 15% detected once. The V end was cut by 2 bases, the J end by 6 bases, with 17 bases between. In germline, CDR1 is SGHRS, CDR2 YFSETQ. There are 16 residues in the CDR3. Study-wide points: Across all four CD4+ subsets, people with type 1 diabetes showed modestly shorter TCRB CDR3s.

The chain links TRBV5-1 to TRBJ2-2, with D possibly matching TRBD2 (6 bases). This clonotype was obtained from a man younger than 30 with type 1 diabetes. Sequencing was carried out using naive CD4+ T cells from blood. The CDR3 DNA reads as TGCGCCAGCAGCTTCCGGGACGGGGGAACGGCCGGGGAGCTGTTTTTT. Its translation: CASSFRDGGTAGELFF.